The 13 T cell receptor beta chains presented below share a single source sample, sequenced in a study of blood T cell repertoires in COVID-19. Sequencing used immunoSEQ multiplex PCR; TCRdb keeps in-frame clones, though not all of them. The repertoire holds about 310,000 clones, with about 90% as singletons. The sequencing sample was made of peripheral blood. These receptor sequences come from a woman in her forties with COVID-19, enrolled during active disease.

The chain couples TRBV28 to TRBJ2-5; 7 bases match TRBD2. This CDR3 spans 13 amino acids. The germline V gene encodes CDR1 MDHEN and CDR2 SYDVKM. The ends lost 6 bases at V and 5 bases at J; junction bases unmatched: 6. The CDR3 DNA follows: TGTGCCAGCAGCAGGGCGGGGGTGGAGACCCAGTACTTC. This sequence encodes CASSRAGVETQYF.

This rearrangement joins TRBV5-1 to TRBJ1-1; D gene ambiguous. This CDR3 comprises 12 residues. The germline CDR1 and CDR2 sequences are SGHRS and YFSETQ. Trimming removed 1 base from V and 2 bases from J, with 3 bases in between. The CDR3 sequence is CASSLTNTEAFF. CDR3 nucleotides: TGCGCCAGCAGCTTGACAAACACTGAAGCTTTCTTT.

The chain has TRBV27 and TRBJ1-1, with TRBD1 as a possible D gene (6 bases). Germline CDR1 is MNHEY and CDR2 is SMNVEV (reference sequence). V lost 6 bases and J 4 bases, leaving 18 bases between the germline ends. This CDR3 contains 15 residues. For the CDR3, the DNA is TGTGCCAGCAGCCGCCCAGGGGTTATTGGCACTGAAGCTTTCTTT. It codes for CASSRPGVIGTEAFF.

In DNA, the CDR3 is TGTGCCAGCAGCTCGTACACTCAGGGGGCCGCCTACGAGCAGTACTTC. It codes for CASSSYTQGAAYEQYF. The V call is TRBV5-8, the J call TRBJ2-7; the match to TRBD1 covers 8 bases. V trimming: 3 bases; J trimming: 2 bases; junction bases outside the gene matches: 10. This CDR3 is 16 amino acids long. Germline V lookup: CDR1 SGHTS, CDR2 YDEGEE.

The chain recombines TRBV20-1 with TRBJ2-7, with D possibly TRBD2 on 5 matching bases. Trimming removed 3 bases from V and 4 bases from J, with 16 bases in between. From germline, CDR1 is DFQATT and CDR2 SNEGSKA (reference sequence). The CDR3 loop spans 14 amino acids. CDR3 sequence: CSASPLGRSYEQYF. The DNA of the CDR3 is TGCAGTGCTAGTCCCTTGGGGAGAAGTTACGAGCAGTACTTC.

Turning to this clone: Additional DNA sequences in this sample encode the identical CDR3. This chain joins TRBV7-2 and TRBJ1-5, with D unclear. The germline V and J ends were trimmed by 6 bases and 2 bases, with 8 bases remaining between them. The V gene's germline CDR1 is SGHTA and CDR2 FQGNSA. The CDR3 is made up of 13 amino acids. The CDR3, as DNA: TGTGCCAGCAGTCCGAGGGGCAATCAGCCCCAGCATTTT. This sequence encodes CASSPRGNQPQHF. Drawing the rest from reference TRBV7-2 and TRBJ1-5, the complete variable domain is GAGVSQSPSNKVTEKGKDVELRCDPISGHTALYWYRQSLGQGLEFLIYFQGNSAPDKSGLPSDRFSAERTGGSVSTLTIQRTQQEDSAVYLCASSPRGNQPQHFGDGTRLSIL.

The V gene is TRBV10-2, the J gene TRBJ1-6; no definite D call. The CDR3 runs to 15 residues. Trimming took off 3 bases at V and 4 bases at J, with 10 bases between the two ends. In germline, CDR1 is WSHSY, CDR2 SAAADI. CDR3 nucleotide sequence: TGCGCCAGCAGTGAACGCAGTACATATAATTCACCCCTCCACTTT. Translating gives CASSERSTYNSPLHF.

The V call is TRBV4-2, the J call TRBJ1-2; 8 bases agree with TRBD1. The CDR3 runs to 16 residues. V lost 1 base to trimming and J lost 2 bases; unmatched junction nucleotides: 6. Looked up from germline, CDR1 is LGHNA and CDR2 is YNFKEQ. The CDR3 region is CASSQGRTGLNYGYTF. The CDR3 DNA sequence: TGTGCCAGCAGCCAAGGGCGGACAGGGCTAAACTATGGCTACACCTTC.

The V call is TRBV5-1, the J call TRBJ2-3, with 7 nucleotides matching TRBD2. Losses at the gene ends were 3 bases for V and 2 bases for J; bases not matched to a gene: 9. This CDR3 is 16 amino acids long. Germline CDR1 SGHRS, CDR2 YFSETQ. CDR3 region: CASSSSRGENTDTQYF. In DNA, the CDR3 is TGCGCCAGCAGCTCCTCTCGGGGGGAGAACACAGATACGCAGTATTTT.

The genes are TRBV6-2 or TRBV6-3 and TRBJ2-7; D might be TRBD1 (6 bases). Germline V gives CDR1 MNHEY, CDR2 SVGEGT. The CDR3 consists of 15 residues. Trimming cost V 0 bases and J 2 bases, with 11 bases left between them. CDR3 protein: CASSYSGQGTYEQYF. CDR3 DNA sequence: TGTGCCAGCAGTTACTCGGGGCAGGGGACCTACGAGCAGTACTTC.

Written as DNA, the CDR3 is TGTGCCAGCAGCCGACCGACGGAGCTGAACACTGAAGCTTTCTTT. It encodes CASSRPTELNTEAFF. V and J are TRBV5-4 and TRBJ1-1; D is unresolved. The CDR3 loop spans 15 amino acids. Germline CDR1 SGHNT, CDR2 YYREEE (reference sequence). The germline V and J ends were trimmed by 4 bases and 0 bases, with 13 bases remaining between them.

A single count supports this clone. V gene TRBV19 combines with J gene TRBJ2-1; 7 nucleotides align to TRBD2. Trimming at V came to 0 bases and at J to 5 bases, leaving 7 bases not matched to a gene. Germline V gene data show CDR1 as LNHDA and CDR2 as SQIVND (reference sequence). The CDR3 covers 16 residues. The CDR3 region has the DNA TGTGCCAGTAGTATAGACCGGGGACTACCTAACAATGAGCAGTTCTTC. Protein product: CASSIDRGLPNNEQFF.

The chain links TRBV19 to TRBJ1-2; TRBD1 matches 7 bases. This CDR3 has 15 residues. Trimming cost V 5 bases and J 0 bases; bases outside gene matches: 6. Per germline, CDR1 LNHDA and CDR2 SQIVND (reference sequence). This CDR3 reads CASSVGDSSNYGYTF. CDR3 nucleotide sequence: TGTGCCAGTAGTGTTGGGGACAGCTCTAACTATGGCTACACCTTC.